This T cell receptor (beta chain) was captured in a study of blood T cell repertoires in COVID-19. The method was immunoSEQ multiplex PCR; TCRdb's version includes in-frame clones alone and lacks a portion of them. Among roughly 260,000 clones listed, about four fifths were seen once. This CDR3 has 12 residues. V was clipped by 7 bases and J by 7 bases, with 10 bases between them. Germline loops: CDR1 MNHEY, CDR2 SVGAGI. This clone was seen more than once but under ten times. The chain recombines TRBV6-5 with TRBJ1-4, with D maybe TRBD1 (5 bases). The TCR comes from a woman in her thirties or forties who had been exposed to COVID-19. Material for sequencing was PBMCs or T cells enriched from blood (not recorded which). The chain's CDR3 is CASKGRTEKLFF. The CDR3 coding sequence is TGTGCCAGCAAGGGGAGGACTGAAAAACTGTTTTTT.